Each of the 3 T cell receptor beta chains below was sequenced from the same sample in a study of OX40 agonist ivuxolimab in advanced cancers. Assay used: immunoSEQ multiplex PCR; TCRdb lists only in-frame clones, some missing. The sample carries more than 100,000 clones, about 93% recorded once. Sequencing used CD4+ or CD8+ T cells sorted from blood, obtained in a trial of the OX40 agonist ivuxolimab. The receptors stem from an adult with an advanced solid tumor such as melanoma, head and neck, liver or kidney cancer.

The rearrangement joins TRBV7-6 to TRBJ2-1; 11 positions agree with TRBD2. J was trimmed by 7 bases and V by 0 bases; bases with no gene match: 5. Germline V gene lookup returns CDR1 SGHVS and CDR2 FNYEAQ. There are 16 residues in the CDR3. The CDR3 DNA sequence: TGTGCCAGCAGCTTAGCTACTAGCGGGAGTGAAAATGAGCAGTTCTTC. Amino acids: CASSLATSGSENEQFF.

V is TRBV7-8 and J is TRBJ1-4; a possible D gene is TRBD1 (5 bases). The CDR3 covers 16 residues. Germline CDR1 and CDR2: SGHVS and FQNEAQ. The V end lost 5 bases, the J end lost 7 bases, and 20 bases lay between the germline ends. Written as DNA, the CDR3 is TGTGCCAGCAGCCAGACGGGAGGGGCGATGATTGAAAAACTGTTTTTT. Encoded protein: CASSQTGGAMIEKLFF. Together with reference TRBV7-8 and TRBJ1-4, the CDR3 gives the full variable domain: GAGVSQSPRYKVAKRGQDVALRCDPISGHVSLFWYQQALGQGPEFLTYFQNEAQLDKSGLPSDRFFAERPEGSVSTLKIQRTQQEDSAVYLCASSQTGGAMIEKLFFGSGTQLSVL.

The gene calls are TRBV2 and TRBJ1-1; 9 nucleotides match TRBD1. This CDR3 spans 15 amino acids. V lost 8 bases, J lost 2 bases, and 9 bases stayed unmatched. The V gene's germline CDR1 is SNHLY and CDR2 FYNNEI. CDR3 sequence reads: CASRFGQGTNTEAFF. CDR3 in DNA: TGTGCCAGCCGCTTCGGACAGGGGACTAACACTGAAGCTTTCTTT.